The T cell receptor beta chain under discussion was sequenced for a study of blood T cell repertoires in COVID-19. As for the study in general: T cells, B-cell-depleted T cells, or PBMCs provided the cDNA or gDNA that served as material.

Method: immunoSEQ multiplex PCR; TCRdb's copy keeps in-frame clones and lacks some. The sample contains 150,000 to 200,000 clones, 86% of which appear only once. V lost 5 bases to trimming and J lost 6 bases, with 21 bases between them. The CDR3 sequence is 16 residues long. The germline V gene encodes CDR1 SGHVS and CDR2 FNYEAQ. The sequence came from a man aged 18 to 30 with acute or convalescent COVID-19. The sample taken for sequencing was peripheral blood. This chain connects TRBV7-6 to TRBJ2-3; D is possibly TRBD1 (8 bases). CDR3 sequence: CASSRNTGGEGDTQYF. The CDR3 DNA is TGTGCCAGCAGCCGCAACACAGGGGGGGAGGGTGATACGCAGTATTTT.